The 23 T cell receptor beta chains listed next were all sequenced from one sample in a study of blood T cell repertoires in COVID-19. The repertoire was sequenced with immunoSEQ multiplex PCR; TCRdb's copy has only in-frame clones and lacks some. The top ten clones hold under 8.5% of a sample with fewer than 700,000 clones, approximately 91% of them seen once. The sequenced material came from peripheral blood. The receptors stem from a woman aged 45-59 years with COVID-19, enrolled during active disease.

This chain uses TRBV5-6 with TRBJ2-5; possible D gene TRBD1, 6 bases. CDR1 SGHDT and CDR2 YYEEEE come from the germline V gene. Trimming took 4 bases from V and 0 from J, leaving 13 bases between them. The CDR3 consists of 15 residues. The DNA for the CDR3 is TGTGCCAGCAGCCGCCTCGACAGGTACCAAGAGACCCAGTACTTC. It yields the protein CASSRLDRYQETQYF.

This sequence joins TRBV24-1 and TRBJ2-1; 10 bases agree with TRBD2. The CDR3 has 15 amino acids. J lost 7 bases, V lost 0 bases, and 2 bases had no gene match. Germline V gene lookup returns CDR1 KGHDR and CDR2 SFDVKD. The CDR3 region is CATSDLSGGANEQFF. CDR3 nucleotide sequence: TGTGCCACCAGTGATTTGAGCGGGGGGGCGAATGAGCAGTTCTTC.

The V and J genes are TRBV9 and TRBJ1-3; 10 bases match TRBD1. The CDR3 runs 14 residues. V was clipped by 4 bases and J by 6 bases; unmatched bases: 4. Germline values: CDR1 SGDLS, CDR2 YYNGEE. The CDR3 spells CASSPGTGVNTIYF. DNA for the CDR3: TGTGCCAGCAGCCCAGGGACAGGGGTAAACACCATATATTTT.

The chain has TRBV27 and TRBJ2-7; 8 nucleotides match TRBD2. V was clipped by 7 bases and J by 0 bases; unmatched bases: 8. CDR3 length: 15 amino acids. Germline CDR1 is MNHEY and CDR2 is SMNVEV (reference sequence). The CDR3 DNA reads as TGTGCCAGCACTCTAATAGCGGGAAGCTCCTACGAGCAGTACTTC. Translated: CASTLIAGSSYEQYF.

This clone was counted only a few times. This chain joins TRBV5-5 and TRBJ1-6; a weak D match, TRBD1 (6 bases). The CDR3 has 15 residues. CDR1 is SGHKS and CDR2 is YYEKEE in the germline V gene (reference sequence). V lost 2 bases to trimming and J lost 2 bases, with 8 bases between them. The CDR3 region is CASSLQGAYNSPLHF. DNA for the CDR3: TGTGCCAGCAGCTTACAGGGAGCCTATAATTCACCCCTCCACTTT. The variable domain in full, with the rest retrieved from reference TRBV5-5 and TRBJ1-6, is DAGVTQSPTHLIKTRGQQVTLRCSPISGHKSVSWYQQVLGQGPQFIFQYYEKEERGRGNFPDRFSARQFPNYSSELNVNALLLGDSALYLCASSLQGAYNSPLHFGNGTRLTVT.

The rearrangement joins TRBV14 to TRBJ1-4; 7 bases are a match to TRBD1. Germline V lookup: CDR1 SGHDN, CDR2 FVKESK. Trimming took 2 bases from V and 5 from J; bases not matched to a gene: 5. There are 15 residues in the CDR3. This CDR3 is CASSQLQGINEKLFF. The CDR3 DNA follows: TGTGCCAGCAGCCAATTACAGGGGATAAATGAAAAACTGTTTTTT.

The J gene is TRBJ2-3, the V gene TRBV5-1, with a tentative D call TRBD1 (5 bases). Trimming pared 0 bases from V and 6 bases from J, leaving 14 bases between. Germline CDR1 is SGHRS and CDR2 is YFSETQ. The CDR3 contains 15 residues. CDR3 nucleotides: TGCGCCAGCAGCTTGGATGGTAGGGGTCGGGATACGCAGTATTTT. It is translated as CASSLDGRGRDTQYF.

This rearrangement joins TRBV28 to TRBJ2-2; no reliable D call. Germline loops: CDR1 MDHEN, CDR2 SYDVKM. Trimming pared 1 base from V and 8 bases from J, leaving 14 bases between. The CDR3 is made up of 15 amino acids. CDR3 sequence reads: CASSLSTPSRGELFF. Here the CDR3 DNA reads TGTGCCAGCAGTTTATCGACACCCTCCAGGGGGGAGCTGTTTTTT.

J is TRBJ2-2 and V is TRBV5-1; TRBD2 is a possible D gene (7 bases). The CDR3 length is 15 residues. Germline V gives CDR1 SGHRS, CDR2 YFSETQ. Trimming shortened V by 9 bases and J by 6 bases, and 21 bases separated the two germline ends. The CDR3: CATTWGGAGPGELFF. DNA of the CDR3: TGCGCCACCACATGGGGGGGCGCTGGTCCCGGGGAGCTGTTTTTT.

The CDR3 bases are TGTGCCAGCAGCTTACCCCCAGGGCTGGGTGGCTACACCTTC. This sequence encodes CASSLPPGLGGYTF. This chain joins TRBV11-2 and TRBJ1-2, with D possibly matching TRBD1 (5 bases). Deletions cut 2 bases from V and 7 bases from J, with 14 bases between. This CDR3 comprises 14 residues. The germline V gene encodes CDR1 SGHAT and CDR2 FQNNGV.

The rearrangement joins TRBV25-1 to TRBJ1-1; 8 bases line up with TRBD1. The V gene end was trimmed by 3 bases and the J gene end by 3 bases; junction bases not matched to a gene: 12. Germline CDR1 is MGHDK and CDR2 is SYGVNS. The CDR3 totals 17 residues. CDR3 protein: CASSDRGRGIKDTEAFF. As DNA, the CDR3 is TGTGCCAGCAGTGACAGGGGGCGGGGTATTAAGGACACTGAAGCTTTCTTT.

The gene calls are TRBV5-5 and TRBJ1-2; D perhaps matches TRBD1 (6 bases). CDR3 length: 14 amino acids. Per the germline V gene, CDR1 is SGHKS and CDR2 is YYEKEE (reference sequence). The V end was cut by 4 bases, the J end by 8 bases, with 18 bases between. In nucleotides, the CDR3 is TGTGCCAGCAGCCTCGGTCGGGGGGGCCGAGGCTACACCTTC. This encodes CASSLGRGGRGYTF.

The V call is TRBV27, the J call TRBJ1-1; D gene unclear. This CDR3 spans 15 amino acids. The germline CDR1 and CDR2 sequences are MNHEY and SMNVEV (reference sequence). Trimming cost V 3 bases and J 3 bases, with 14 bases left between them. CDR3 loop: CASSFRGGMDTEAFF. The DNA for the CDR3 is TGTGCCAGCAGTTTCCGCGGAGGGATGGACACTGAAGCTTTCTTT.

This chain uses TRBV12-3 or TRBV12-4 with TRBJ2-5; a possible D gene is TRBD1 (5 bases). The CDR3 is 13 amino acids. The germline V and J ends were trimmed by 5 bases and 2 bases, with 9 bases remaining between them. The CDR3 nucleotides read TGTGCCAGCAGTCCAGGGATACAAGAGACCCAGTACTTC. The encoded protein is CASSPGIQETQYF.

The V and J genes are TRBV27 and TRBJ2-7, with 7 bases identical to TRBD1. V trimming: 2 bases; J trimming: 4 bases; junction bases outside the gene matches: 8. Germline-derived CDR1 and CDR2 are MNHEY and SMNVEV (reference sequence). CDR3 length equals 15 residues. CDR3 sequence (DNA): TGTGCCAGCAGTTTACTGAGGGACAGCCCTTACGAGCAGTACTTC. This sequence encodes CASSLLRDSPYEQYF.

The chain uses TRBV9 and TRBJ2-2; 7 bases align to TRBD2. The germline V gene encodes CDR1 SGDLS and CDR2 YYNGEE. J lost 0 bases, V lost 3 bases, and 2 bases had no gene match. The CDR3 loop spans 15 amino acids. The CDR3 sequence is CASSARGANTGELFF. CDR3 bases: TGTGCCAGCAGCGCCCGGGGGGCGAACACCGGGGAGCTGTTTTTT.

This chain links TRBV11-2 with TRBJ2-5, with D uncertain. The CDR3 has 13 residues. V was clipped by 1 base and J by 3 bases, with 6 bases between them. Germline lookup yields CDR1 SGHAT and CDR2 FQNNGV. The CDR3 DNA reads TGTGCCAGCAGCTTAGGACACAAAGAGACCCAGTACTTC. Its translation: CASSLGHKETQYF.

The chain uses TRBV7-9 and TRBJ1-2, with 9 bases matching TRBD1. V lost 5 bases, J lost 8 bases, and 12 bases stayed unmatched. CDR3 length: 15 residues. Germline V gives CDR1 SEHNR, CDR2 FQNEAQ (reference sequence). The CDR3 sequence: CASSASRDRVEGYTF. The CDR3 region has the DNA TGTGCCAGCAGCGCCTCAAGGGACAGGGTGGAAGGCTACACCTTC.

The J gene is TRBJ1-2, the V gene TRBV5-1; TRBD1 might be the D (6 bases). Trimming stripped 4 bases from V and 3 bases from J, with 13 bases between. From germline, CDR1 is SGHRS and CDR2 YFSETQ. The CDR3 is 14 amino acids. This CDR3 reads CASSTGQQDYGYTF. In nucleotides, the CDR3 is TGCGCCAGCAGCACGGGACAACAGGACTATGGCTACACCTTC. Filled out from reference TRBV5-1 and TRBJ1-2, the complete variable domain reads KAGVTQTPRYLIKTRGQQVTLSCSPISGHRSVSWYQQTPGQGLQFLFEYFSETQRNKGNFPGRFSGRQFSNSRSEMNVSTLELGDSALYLCASSTGQQDYGYTFGSGTRLTVV.

This sequence joins TRBV19 and TRBJ2-1, with D tentatively TRBD2 (6 bases). The germline V and J ends were trimmed by 5 bases and 3 bases, with 8 bases remaining between them. The CDR3 totals 13 residues. Germline V lookup: CDR1 LNHDA, CDR2 SQIVND (reference sequence). The CDR3 loop is CASSAGNYNEQFF. CDR3 nucleotides: TGTGCCAGTAGTGCGGGGAACTACAATGAGCAGTTCTTC.

Turning to this clone: This sample includes further DNA sequences coding for the same CDR3. The V call is TRBV6-2 or TRBV6-3, the J call TRBJ1-5; D gene unclear. The CDR3 spans 15 residues. Deletions cut 0 bases from V and 1 base from J, with 7 bases between. Germline CDR1 reads MNHEY; CDR2 reads SVGEGT. The CDR3 nucleotides are TGTGCCAGCAGTTACTCGAGGAGGAGCAATCAGCCCCAGCATTTT. Protein sequence: CASSYSRRSNQPQHF.

The V and J genes are TRBV9 and TRBJ2-1; D not resolved. The CDR3 has 13 amino acids. V lost 1 base and J 5 bases, leaving 7 bases between the germline ends. Germline CDR1 and CDR2: SGDLS and YYNGEE. The CDR3 region has the DNA TGTGCCAGCAGCGTAACAGATGACAATGAGCAGTTCTTC. It translates to CASSVTDDNEQFF.

The V call is TRBV5-6, the J call TRBJ1-6; the D is unclear. Germline V CDR1 and CDR2: SGHDT, YYEEEE. Trimming removed 5 bases at V and 10 bases at J, with 10 bases between. The CDR3 has 12 residues. In DNA, the CDR3 is TGTGCCAGCAGTTTTGGAGGGTCACCCCTCCACTTT. Translation: CASSFGGSPLHF.